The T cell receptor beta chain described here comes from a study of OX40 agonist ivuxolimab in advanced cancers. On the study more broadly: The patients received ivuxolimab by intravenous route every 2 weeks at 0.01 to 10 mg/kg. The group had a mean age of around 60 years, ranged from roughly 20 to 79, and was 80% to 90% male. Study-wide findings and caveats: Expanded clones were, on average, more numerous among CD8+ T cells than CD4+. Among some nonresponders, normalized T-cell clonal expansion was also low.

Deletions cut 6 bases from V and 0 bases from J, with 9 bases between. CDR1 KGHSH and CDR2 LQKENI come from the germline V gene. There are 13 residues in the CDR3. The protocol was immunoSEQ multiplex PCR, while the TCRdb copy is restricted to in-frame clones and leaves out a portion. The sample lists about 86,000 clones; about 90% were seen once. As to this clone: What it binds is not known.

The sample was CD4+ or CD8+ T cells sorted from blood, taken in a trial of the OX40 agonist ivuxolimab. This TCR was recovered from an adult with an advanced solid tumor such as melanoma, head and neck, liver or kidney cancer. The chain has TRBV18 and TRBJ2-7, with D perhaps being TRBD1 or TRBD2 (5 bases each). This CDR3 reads CASSLGTSYEQYF. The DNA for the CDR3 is TGTGCCAGCTCGCTCGGGACCTCCTACGAGCAGTACTTC. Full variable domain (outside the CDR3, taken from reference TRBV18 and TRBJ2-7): NAGVMQNPRHLVRRRGQEARLRCSPMKGHSHVYWYRQLPEEGLKFMVYLQKENIIDESGMPKERFSAEFPKEGPSILRIQQVVRGDSAAYFCASSLGTSYEQYFGPGTRLTVT.